A single sample gave rise to the 29 T cell receptor beta chains below, sequenced in a study of Graves' ophthalmopathy and Graves' hyperthyroidism. Researchers took RNA transcripts and amplified TCR beta CDR3 regions from them. HTBI primers served in a first-round RT-PCR, which a second-round multiplex PCR followed. TCRdb reprocessed the multiplex PCR reads with MiXCR, giving one entry per CDR3 protein. The sample records 300,000 or so distinct CDR3 sequences, roughly a sixth being singletons. Sequenced material: peripheral blood. Every receptor here comes from an adult man with Graves' ophthalmopathy.

This clonotype occurred many times. This rearrangement joins TRBV2 to TRBJ2-4; 9 nucleotides align to TRBD2. The V gene end was trimmed by 1 base and the J gene end by 3 bases; junction bases not matched to a gene: 1. The CDR3 consists of 15 residues. The germline V gene encodes CDR1 SNHLY and CDR2 FYNNEI. CDR3 region: CASSEVTSGKNIQYF. CDR3 DNA sequence: TGTGCCAGCAGTGAAGTGACTAGCGGCAAAAACATTCAGTACTTC.

V and J are TRBV10-3 and TRBJ2-7; possibly TRBD1 for D (6 bases). This CDR3 spans 13 amino acids. V was shortened by 3 bases and J by 7 bases, with 13 bases between the two germline ends. Germline V gives CDR1 ENHRY, CDR2 SYGVKD. The CDR3 loop is CAISEQGGGEQYF. DNA for the CDR3: TGTGCCATCAGTGAACAGGGTGGTGGTGAGCAGTACTTC.

At least ten counts were recorded for this clonotype. The rearrangement joins TRBV29-1 to TRBJ1-1; D is undetermined. In germline, CDR1 is SQVTM, CDR2 ANQGSEA. The germline V and J ends were trimmed by 5 bases and 3 bases, with 19 bases remaining between them. The CDR3 sequence is 15 residues long. The CDR3 protein is CSVRVHARADTEAFF. The CDR3 DNA reads as TGCAGCGTTAGGGTCCACGCGCGGGCGGACACTGAAGCTTTCTTT.

This clonotype has at least ten counts. V usage is TRBV6-5 and J usage is TRBJ1-2, with TRBD1 as a possible D gene (5 bases). CDR3 length: 14 amino acids. Germline loops: CDR1 MNHEY, CDR2 SVGAGI. V lost 5 bases, J lost 0 bases, and 10 bases lay in between. The DNA of the CDR3 is TGTGCCAGCAGTAGGACAAGGACTAACTATGGCTACACCTTC. As protein: CASSRTRTNYGYTF.

The chain links TRBV6-5 to TRBJ2-4, with TRBD2 as a possible D gene (6 bases). V was clipped by 2 bases and J by 9 bases, with 20 bases between them. This CDR3 has 16 amino acids. CDR1 is MNHEY and CDR2 is SVGAGI in the germline V gene. CDR3 residues: CASSYGGASPGGIQYF. CDR3 in DNA: TGTGCCAGCAGTTACGGCGGCGCAAGTCCCGGGGGCATTCAGTACTTC.

In its sample, this clonotype was seen many times. The rearrangement links TRBV7-2 to TRBJ2-2, with 11 bases fitting TRBD2. Germline trimming cut 4 bases from V and 6 bases from J; bases unmatched to any gene: 4. The CDR3 length is 15 residues. Per germline, CDR1 SGHTA and CDR2 FQGNSA. CDR3 in DNA: TGTGCCAGCAGCTCTGTAGCGGGGGGGCCCGGGGAGCTGTTTTTT. Amino acids: CASSSVAGGPGELFF.

This rearrangement joins TRBV30 to TRBJ2-5; 7 bases match TRBD1. The CDR3 length is 13 residues. J gave up 1 base and V 5 bases, and 4 bases lay outside the gene matches. Germline V gene data show CDR1 as GTSNPN and CDR2 as SVGIG (reference sequence). The CDR3 region has the DNA TGTGCCTGGGCACAGGGGATCCAAGAGACCCAGTACTTC. This gives the protein CAWAQGIQETQYF. The full variable domain, in which reference TRBV30 and TRBJ2-5 provide the parts outside the CDR3, is SQTIHQWPATLVQPVGSPLSLECTVEGTSNPNLYWYRQAAGRGLQLLFYSVGIGQISSEVPQNLSASRPQDRQFILSSKKLLLSDSGFYLCAWAQGIQETQYFGPGTRLLVL.

This clonotype was seen many times. This chain joins TRBV6-2 or TRBV6-3 and TRBJ1-2; D not resolved. With 0 bases removed from V and 7 bases from J, the gap between germline ends came to 12 bases. The germline gives CDR1 MNHEY, CDR2 SVGEGT. The CDR3 is 14 amino acids. The CDR3 DNA reads TGTGCCAGCAGTTACTCCCCACAAGTACGTGGCTACACCTTC. It specifies CASSYSPQVRGYTF.

This clonotype was recorded at least ten times. V usage is TRBV5-1 and J usage is TRBJ2-7, with unresolved D. V lost 2 bases to trimming and J lost 2 bases, with 14 bases between them. CDR3 length equals 15 residues. The germline CDR1 and CDR2 sequences are SGHRS and YFSETQ. The DNA of the CDR3 is TGCGCCAGCAGCTTAAATGGGCGGAGCACCTACGAGCAGTACTTC. Translation gives CASSLNGRSTYEQYF.

This clonotype showed up many times. The chain employs TRBV29-1 and TRBJ2-7, with 10 bases aligning to TRBD2. Trimming removed 5 bases from V and 6 bases from J; junction bases left unmatched: 7. Germline V gene lookup returns CDR1 SQVTM and CDR2 ANQGSEA. The CDR3 runs 13 residues. The CDR3 coding sequence is TGCAGCGTTCGGACTAGCGGAGCCGCCGAGCAGTACTTC. Protein product: CSVRTSGAAEQYF.

The chain joins TRBV12-3 or TRBV12-4 to TRBJ2-5; 10 bases match TRBD1. The V and J ends lost 6 bases and 0 bases, in that order; junction bases with no gene match: 7. The length of the CDR3 is 16 residues. The CDR3: CASRPAGQGHQETQYF. In DNA form, the CDR3 reads TGTGCCAGCAGACCGGCGGGACAGGGGCACCAAGAGACCCAGTACTTC.

This clonotype was seen repeatedly, ten times or more. V is TRBV9 and J is TRBJ2-2; 7 positions match TRBD2. The germline CDR1 and CDR2 sequences are SGDLS and YYNGEE. The CDR3 loop spans 19 amino acids. V lost 8 bases, J lost 6 bases, and 25 bases stayed unmatched. For the CDR3, the DNA is TGTGCCAGTAGAGAGAGTGAGGGAGGGGTTCTCGTTTCGGCCGGGGAGCTGTTTTTT. The encoded protein is CASRESEGGVLVSAGELFF.

The table lists this clonotype with a few counts. This may be a read error: a much more frequent sequence differs by one nucleotide. The J gene is TRBJ2-7, the V gene TRBV5-1, with TRBD2 matching over 8 bases. Germline values: CDR1 SGHRS, CDR2 YFSETQ. V lost 9 bases to trimming and J lost 4 bases; unmatched junction nucleotides: 18. The CDR3 is 16 residues long. CDR3 nucleotide sequence: TGCGCCATCAAATACGACCGGGGGGGGATCGTATACGAGCAGTACTTC. Encoded protein: CAIKYDRGGIVYEQYF.

This chain links TRBV28 with TRBJ2-2; D is unclear. This CDR3 has 14 residues. Germline V lookup: CDR1 MDHEN, CDR2 SYDVKM. Trimming stripped 6 bases from V and 0 bases from J, with 8 bases between. The CDR3 is CASRTRPNTGELFF. The CDR3 DNA sequence: TGTGCCAGCAGAACACGGCCGAACACCGGGGAGCTGTTTTTT.

This clonotype was recorded once. The chain recombines TRBV10-3 with TRBJ2-7; 11 bases match TRBD2. CDR3 size: 15 residues. Germline V gives CDR1 ENHRY, CDR2 SYGVKD. The ends lost 0 bases at V and 6 bases at J; junction bases unmatched: 4. The CDR3 DNA reads as TGTGCCATCAGTGAGTCGAACCTAGCGGGAGGCGAGCAGTACTTC. Translating gives CAISESNLAGGEQYF.

This clonotype was seen repeatedly, ten times or more. The gene calls are TRBV2 and TRBJ1-2; D is perhaps TRBD1 (5 bases). CDR1 SNHLY and CDR2 FYNNEI come from the germline V gene. The CDR3 extends over 13 amino acids. V was clipped by 6 bases and J by 5 bases, with 13 bases between them. The CDR3 region has the DNA TGTGCCAGCAGCATCCCAGGGCCTTATGGCTACACCTTC. Translating it yields CASSIPGPYGYTF.

This clonotype was observed many times. This chain links TRBV20-1 with TRBJ2-7; D may be TRBD1 or TRBD2 (5 bases each). Germline assignment: CDR1 DFQATT and CDR2 SNEGSKA (reference sequence). There are 15 residues in the CDR3. V was cut by 2 bases and J by 2 bases, with 16 bases left in between. The CDR3 DNA is TGCAGTGCTAGATCCGGGGACGCCGCAGCCTACGAGCAGTACTTC. Amino acid sequence: CSARSGDAAAYEQYF.

This clonotype was seen repeatedly, ten times or more. The chain combines TRBV12-3 or TRBV12-4 with TRBJ2-7; D may correspond to TRBD1 or TRBD2 (5 bases each). Trimming pared 6 bases from V and 6 bases from J, leaving 15 bases between. The CDR3 extends over 13 amino acids. The CDR3 sequence is CASRYGTEGEQYF. The CDR3 DNA reads TGTGCCAGCAGGTACGGGACCGAAGGCGAGCAGTACTTC.

The gene calls are TRBV6-2 or TRBV6-3 and TRBJ2-7, with TRBD2 matching 9 bases. CDR1 is MNHEY and CDR2 is SVGEGT in the germline V gene. Trimming cost V 6 bases and J 3 bases; bases outside gene matches: 3. The CDR3 runs 13 residues. CDR3 region: CASRTSGVYEQYF. The CDR3 coding sequence is TGTGCCAGCAGGACTAGCGGAGTCTACGAGCAGTACTTC.

The chain couples TRBV6-1 to TRBJ1-1; D call uncertain. The CDR3 contains 13 residues. Germline CDR1 reads MNHNS; CDR2 reads SASEGT. Trimming shortened V by 8 bases and J by 2 bases, and 12 bases separated the two germline ends. CDR3 sequence: CASVQTGNTEAFF. For the CDR3, the DNA is TGTGCCAGCGTACAAACGGGAAACACTGAAGCTTTCTTT.

This clonotype was counted ten times or more. The J gene is TRBJ2-7, the V gene TRBV2, with 9 bases that match TRBD1. There are 15 residues in the CDR3. V trimming: 6 bases; J trimming: 2 bases; junction bases outside the gene matches: 8. The germline gives CDR1 SNHLY, CDR2 FYNNEI. Here the CDR3 DNA reads TGTGCCAGCAGAGAGAGGACAGGGGCAACCTACGAGCAGTACTTC. The encoded protein is CASRERTGATYEQYF.

This clonotype was recorded many times. The genes are TRBV4-3 and TRBJ1-5; 9 bases match TRBD1. The germline CDR1 and CDR2 sequences are LGHNA and YSLEER. The CDR3 is 18 amino acids. V trimming: 3 bases; J trimming: 4 bases; junction bases outside the gene matches: 13. The CDR3: CASSHKSEDRGRNQPQHF. The DNA for the CDR3 is TGCGCCAGCAGCCACAAAAGCGAGGACAGGGGCAGAAATCAGCCCCAGCATTTT.

The chain combines TRBV4-1 with TRBJ2-5; D is uncertain. Trimming took 0 bases from V and 1 from J, leaving 9 bases between them. The CDR3 extends over 15 amino acids. Germline CDR1 is MGHRA and CDR2 is YSYEKL. The CDR3 nucleotides are TGCGCCAGCAGCCAAGACGGCAGCTTCCAAGAGACCCAGTACTTC. It specifies CASSQDGSFQETQYF.

The chain uses TRBV2 and TRBJ2-5; D possibly matches TRBD1 or TRBD2 (5 bases each). The CDR3 spans 13 residues. CDR1 SNHLY and CDR2 FYNNEI come from the germline V gene. V was shortened by 8 bases and J by 3 bases, with 13 bases between the two germline ends. CDR3 nucleotide sequence: TGTGCCAGCGGGGGACGGACGAAAGAGACCCAGTACTTC. It yields the protein CASGGRTKETQYF.

This clonotype was recorded at least ten times. V usage is TRBV29-1 and J usage is TRBJ1-2, with TRBD1 matching 7 bases. This CDR3 region has 13 residues. V lost 6 bases, J lost 4 bases, and 8 bases stayed unmatched. Germline V CDR1 and CDR2: SQVTM, ANQGSEA. CDR3 loop: CSVPSGGTYGYTF. The CDR3 DNA sequence: TGCAGCGTCCCGTCAGGGGGGACCTATGGCTACACCTTC.

This clonotype was seen at least ten times. The chain has TRBV4-1 and TRBJ2-7; no definite D call. Germline V gene sequence: CDR1 MGHRA, CDR2 YSYEKL. With 1 base removed from V and 0 bases from J, the gap between germline ends came to 10 bases. The CDR3 totals 15 residues. For the CDR3, the DNA is TGCGCCAGCAGCCAAGGACCCTTGAGCTCCTACGAGCAGTACTTC. Protein sequence: CASSQGPLSSYEQYF.

This clonotype has a count of ten or more. The gene calls are TRBV6-2 or TRBV6-3 and TRBJ1-2; tentatively, D is TRBD1 (5 bases). This CDR3 has 17 amino acids. CDR1 and CDR2 from the germline V gene are MNHEY and SVGEGT. The V and J ends lost 0 bases and 5 bases respectively, with 19 bases between them. CDR3 sequence reads: CASSYSRHTTGRYGYTF. CDR3 nucleotides: TGTGCCAGCAGTTACTCGCGACATACAACGGGACGGTATGGCTACACCTTC.

This clonotype appeared many times. V usage is TRBV20-1 and J usage is TRBJ2-2; D gene unclear. Germline CDR1 DFQATT, CDR2 SNEGSKA (reference sequence). V was trimmed by 8 bases and J by 4 bases, leaving 14 bases between them. There are 13 residues in the CDR3. CDR3 sequence: CSSQTDPTGELFF. CDR3 bases: TGCAGTTCGCAGACCGATCCCACCGGGGAGCTGTTTTTT.

This clonotype was recorded a few times. The chain uses TRBV12-5 and TRBJ1-1, with D unresolved. This CDR3 has 16 amino acids. Looked up from germline, CDR1 is LGHNT and CDR2 is FRNRAP. With 0 bases removed from V and 11 bases from J, the gap between germline ends came to 22 bases. This chain's CDR3 is CASGLVLGPSAVEAFF. CDR3 sequence (DNA): TGTGCTAGTGGTTTGGTACTAGGACCCTCGGCGGTAGAGGCTTTCTTT.